This T cell receptor beta chain was observed in a study of blood T cell repertoires in COVID-19. Original handling: Reference gene primer amplification gave estimated nucleated cell counts. The data were produced by immunoSEQ multiplex PCR, yet TCRdb's version contains in-frame clones alone and is incomplete. That table supplies the V and J calls and clone size; D and trimming were determined from the DNA. The sample records more than 150,000 clones, about 88% being singletons. Input material: peripheral blood. This TCR was sampled from a man aged 65 to 79 with active or convalescent COVID-19.

DNA of the CDR3: TGTGCCAGCAGTTACTCAGGCAGGCGGGGGGTGAATCAGCCCCAGCATTTT. Protein sequence: CASSYSGRRGVNQPQHF. The genes are TRBV6-2 or TRBV6-3 and TRBJ1-5; TRBD1 is a possible D gene (5 bases). The CDR3 totals 17 residues. Germline values: CDR1 MNHEY, CDR2 SVGEGT. The germline V and J ends were trimmed by 0 bases and 4 bases, with 16 bases remaining between them.